The sequence of this TCR beta chain was determined in a study of cytomegalovirus exposure and HLA in healthy donors. The PCR had 60 Vbeta and 13 Jbeta primers. In the source study's methods: Later, an analysis found 75 million to 90 million unique TCR beta chains, and roughly 9.9 million of these were shared. Produced via immunoSEQ multiplex PCR; TCRdb's table is partial and in-frame only. The V and J calls and clone size come from that table; D and trimming were worked out from the DNA. The data contain nearly 200,000 clones, 87% of them singletons. The CDR3 is 17 residues long. V was clipped by 2 bases and J by 4 bases, with 18 bases between them. From germline, CDR1 is MNHEY and CDR2 SMNVEV (reference sequence). On this clone itself: Its specificity is not known.

Study results and limitations: Relative to equally common others, HLA-associated TCR beta chains showed greater clonal expansion in a later analysis. Most TCR sequences were uncommon, yet certain public TCRs appeared in many donors.

This TCR came from a man aged 25 to 40 in good health and CMV-seronegative. This sequence joins TRBV27 and TRBJ1-3; possibly TRBD1 for D (6 bases). The source material was PBMCs. CDR3 sequence: CASSLNRAPGSGNTIYF. In DNA form, the CDR3 reads TGTGCCAGCAGTTTAAACAGGGCCCCAGGGAGCGGAAACACCATATATTTT.